The rows below give T cell receptor beta chains drawn from one sample of a study of molecular identifiers for immune sequencing clone quantification. Each CDR3 protein is one row after TCRdb ran MiXCR on the PCR reads. The sample yields tens of thousands of distinct CDR3 sequences, roughly 23% seen once. What was sequenced was naive CD8+ T cells from blood, with Jurkat cell RNA spiked in. These receptors all come from a human donor in good health. Some libraries in this study had Jurkat cell RNA spiked in. The CDR3 runs from the conserved cysteine through the conserved F or W.

V	CDR3
TRBV20-1	CSAREVTYEQYF
TRBV3-1	CASSNIGFRAGGVSEAFF
TRBV11-2	CASSFEGSSYNEQFF
TRBV6-2/TRBV6-3	CASSYSTGSNQPQHF
TRBV9	CASSPQYVTTGELFF
TRBV27	CASSLSTSGRAEQFF
TRBV10-3	CAISDPGGFREQYF
TRBV3-1	CASSQFGASGGALDTQYF
TRBV7-9	CASSRQGIMYEQYF
TRBV7-9	CACSSEETVGEHHF
TRBV20-1	CSARDSEDFQETQYF
TRBV4-1	CASSQGGGHPSYEQYF
TRBV20-1	CSAAPKGAEETQYF
TRBV5-1	CASSVGTGAGETQYF
TRBV19	CASSIGTRGAKNIQYF
TRBV14	CASSQDFWETNGELFF
TRBV20-1	CSASRDTINEQFF
TRBV19	CASSASGQSKETQYF
TRBV13	CASSGPGLAGGPAYNEQFF
TRBV24-1	CATSGVTEDHNEQFF
TRBV7-6	CASGGSLVTGELFF
TRBV12-3/TRBV12-4	CASSLAYPPQETQYF
TRBV5-1	CASSSDRVGQYF
TRBV5-1	CASSLVPNEQFF
TRBV5-6	CASSLEPSFNEQFF
TRBV12-3/TRBV12-4	CASTPDNSGANVLTF
TRBV12-3/TRBV12-4	CASSLFGLGQALSYEQYF
TRBV6-5	CASSYSTGAGYNEQFF
TRBV7-6	CASSTFPADTQYF
TRBV4-3	CASSQAAEANTGELFF
TRBV3-1	CASSQGPSSYEQYF
TRBV20-1	CSATGQGIEQFF
TRBV7-9	CASIRDDTEAFF
TRBV4-2	CASSQVASSYEQYF
TRBV29-1	CSGPLLTHGVNTEAFF
TRBV27	CAGSLGPRGSYNEQFF
TRBV12-3/TRBV12-4	CASSFEVGGPYNEQFF
TRBV13	CASSLDGARSGNTIYF
TRBV12-3/TRBV12-4	CASSLAAGDSYNEQFF
TRBV29-1	CSVEDVWNQPQHF
TRBV29-1	CSVEDLNRGSGNTIYF
TRBV20-1	CSASRASGINEQYF
TRBV19	CASTYASGQPQHF
TRBV5-4	CASSLEGTAYEQYF
TRBV20-1	CSLPGTREDEQYF
TRBV6-6	CASSYDSTTEKLFF
TRBV11-2	CASSLGNTYEQYF
TRBV4-3	CASSQDRRPMGQPQHF
TRBV7-6	CAGSLVRGSSYEQYF
TRBV19	CASSISQTNTEAFF
TRBV7-6	CASSPTSGRIPDTQYF
TRBV3-1	CASSQALAGGFETQYF
TRBV5-3	CASSLSPRGTAYGQYF
TRBV11-2	CASGLEGASYEQYF
TRBV5-1	CASSYNRDYEQYF
TRBV21-1	CASSKVQQARNLIQPQHF
TRBV5-1	CASSLSTTGTPDEQYF